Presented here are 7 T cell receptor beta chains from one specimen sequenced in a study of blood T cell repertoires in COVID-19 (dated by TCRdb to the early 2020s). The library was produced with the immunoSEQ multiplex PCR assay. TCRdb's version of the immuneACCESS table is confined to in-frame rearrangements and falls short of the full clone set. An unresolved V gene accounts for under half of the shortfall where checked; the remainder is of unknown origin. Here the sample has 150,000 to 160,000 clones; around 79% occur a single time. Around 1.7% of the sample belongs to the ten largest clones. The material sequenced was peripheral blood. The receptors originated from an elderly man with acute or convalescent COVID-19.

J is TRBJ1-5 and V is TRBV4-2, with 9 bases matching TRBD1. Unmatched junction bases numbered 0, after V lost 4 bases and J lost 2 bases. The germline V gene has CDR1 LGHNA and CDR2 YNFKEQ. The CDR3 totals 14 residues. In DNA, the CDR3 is TGTGCCAGCAGCCGGGACAGGGGCAATCAGCCCCAGCATTTT. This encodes CASSRDRGNQPQHF.

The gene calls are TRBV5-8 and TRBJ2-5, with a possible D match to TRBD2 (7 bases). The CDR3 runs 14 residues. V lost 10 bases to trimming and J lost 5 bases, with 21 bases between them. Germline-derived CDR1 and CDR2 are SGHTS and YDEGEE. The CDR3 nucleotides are TGTGCCCGCGGGGGACGGTCTCAGGGGGAGACCCAGTACTTC. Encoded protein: CARGGRSQGETQYF.

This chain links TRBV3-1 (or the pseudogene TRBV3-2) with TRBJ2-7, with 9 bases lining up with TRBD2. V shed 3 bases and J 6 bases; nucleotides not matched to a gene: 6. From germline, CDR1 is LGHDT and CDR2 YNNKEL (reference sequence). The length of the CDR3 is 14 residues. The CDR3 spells CASSHGSLAGEQYV. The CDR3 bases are TGTGCCAGCAGCCATGGGTCACTAGCGGGCGAGCAGTACGTC.

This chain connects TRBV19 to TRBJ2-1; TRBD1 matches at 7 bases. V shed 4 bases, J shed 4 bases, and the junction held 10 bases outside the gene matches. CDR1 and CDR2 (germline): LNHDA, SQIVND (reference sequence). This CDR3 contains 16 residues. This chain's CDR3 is CASSTPTGIGYNEQFF. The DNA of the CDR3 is TGTGCCAGTAGTACCCCGACAGGGATCGGGTACAATGAGCAGTTCTTC.

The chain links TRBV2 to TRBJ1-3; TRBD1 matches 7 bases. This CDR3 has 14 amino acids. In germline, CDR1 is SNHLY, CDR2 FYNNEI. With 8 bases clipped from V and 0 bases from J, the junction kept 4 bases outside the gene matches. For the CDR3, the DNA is TGTGCCAGCCTCAGGGGGTCCTCTGGAAACACCATATATTTT. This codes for CASLRGSSGNTIYF. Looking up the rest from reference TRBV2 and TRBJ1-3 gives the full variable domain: EPEVTQTPSHQVTQMGQEVILRCVPISNHLYFYWYRQILGQKVEFLVSFYNNEISEKSEIFDDQFSVERPDGSNFTLKIRSTKLEDSAMYFCASLRGSSGNTIYFGEGSWLTVV.

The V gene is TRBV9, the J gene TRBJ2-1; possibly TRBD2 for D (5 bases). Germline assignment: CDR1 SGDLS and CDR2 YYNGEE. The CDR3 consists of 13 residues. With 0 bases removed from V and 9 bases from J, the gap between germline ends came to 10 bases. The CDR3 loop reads CASSVVLGGEQFF. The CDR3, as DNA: TGTGCCAGCAGCGTAGTACTAGGTGGTGAGCAGTTCTTC.

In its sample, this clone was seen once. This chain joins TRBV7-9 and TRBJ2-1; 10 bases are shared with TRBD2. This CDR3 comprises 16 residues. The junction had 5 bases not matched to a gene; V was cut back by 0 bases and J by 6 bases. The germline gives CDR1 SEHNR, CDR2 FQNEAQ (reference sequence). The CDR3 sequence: CASSLAFSGGGNEQFF. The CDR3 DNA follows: TGTGCCAGCAGCTTAGCCTTCAGCGGGGGGGGCAATGAGCAGTTCTTC.